This T cell receptor beta chain was recovered during a study of blood T cell repertoires in COVID-19. Whole-study context: Material from acute and convalescent COVID-19 was sourced from the United States, Italy and Spain.

V was clipped by 2 bases and J by 5 bases; unmatched bases: 7. CDR3 length equals 16 residues. Germline-derived CDR1 and CDR2 are MNHEY and SVGEGT. Profiling relied on immunoSEQ multiplex PCR, and the TCRdb table lists in-frame clones only, not all of them. The profile shows fewer than 350,000 clones, 80% to 85% of them singletons. This sequence was found in a woman aged 55-70 years with active or convalescent COVID-19. Sample: peripheral blood. The V and J genes are TRBV6-2 or TRBV6-3 and TRBJ2-1, with 9 bases matching TRBD2. CDR3 sequence: CASSYTSGLPHNEQFF. The CDR3 coding sequence is TGTGCCAGCAGTTACACTAGCGGGCTACCTCACAATGAGCAGTTCTTC.